The sequence of this T cell receptor beta chain was determined in a study of blood T cell repertoires in COVID-19. Overall study context: PBMCs, B-cell-depleted T cells, or T cells provided the cDNA or gDNA that made up the material.

Before they entered the study, exposed participants had met a COVID-19 case within 2 weeks. In this sample, this clone turned up a few times. In the original analysis: How many nucleated cells were present was estimated from reference gene primer amplification. Data came from immunoSEQ multiplex PCR; TCRdb stores just in-frame clones and leaves some out. Clone size and the V and J calls come from that table; the DNA yielded D and trimming. The sample carries fewer than 350,000 clones, about 90% recorded once. J lost 2 bases, V lost 3 bases, and 7 bases had no gene match. CDR1 is MDHEN and CDR2 is SYDVKM in the germline V gene. CDR3 size: 16 residues.

The chain employs TRBV28 and TRBJ1-5, with 7 bases lining up with TRBD1. The clonotype comes from a woman aged 30 to 39 who had been exposed to COVID-19. Sequencing was performed on PBMCs or T cells enriched from blood (not recorded which). In nucleotides, the CDR3 is TGTGCCAGCAGTTTTAGGAGGGGGCAGGGCAATCAGCCCCAGCATTTT. This translates into CASSFRRGQGNQPQHF.